This record concerns one T cell receptor (beta chain) sequence. The data derive from a study of shared clonotypes between healthy human individuals. Clones were read by immunoSEQ multiplex PCR, and TCRdb kept only the in-frame ones, dropping some. This table holds a few million clones, 80% to 95% found once. The CDR3 is made up of 16 amino acids. Germline CDR1 and CDR2: SGHRS and YFSETQ. V lost 0 bases and J lost 5, with 17 bases in between. The chain has TRBV5-1 and TRBJ1-1, with D possibly TRBD1 on 6 matching bases. The receptor comes from a man aged 18 to 30 in good health. Some clones in this sample may be carry-over from other donors' samples. The sequenced sample was naive CD4+ T cells from PBMCs. Subset reported: CD45RA+ positively selected. This chain's CDR3 is CASSLGQETGWTEAFF. CDR3 sequence (DNA): TGCGCCAGCAGCTTGGGACAGGAAACGGGTTGGACTGAAGCTTTCTTT.